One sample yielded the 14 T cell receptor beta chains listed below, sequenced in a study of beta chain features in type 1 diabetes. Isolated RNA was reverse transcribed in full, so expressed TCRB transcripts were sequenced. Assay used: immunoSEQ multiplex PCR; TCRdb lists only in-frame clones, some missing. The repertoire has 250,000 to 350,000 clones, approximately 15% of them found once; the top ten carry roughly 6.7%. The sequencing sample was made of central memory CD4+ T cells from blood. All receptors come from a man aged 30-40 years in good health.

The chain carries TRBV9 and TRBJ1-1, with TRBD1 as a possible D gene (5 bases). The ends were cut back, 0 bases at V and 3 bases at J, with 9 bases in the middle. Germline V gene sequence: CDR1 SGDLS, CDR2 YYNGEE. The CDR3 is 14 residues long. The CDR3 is CASSVGGSDTEAFF. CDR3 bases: TGTGCCAGCAGCGTAGGGGGGTCTGACACTGAAGCTTTCTTT.

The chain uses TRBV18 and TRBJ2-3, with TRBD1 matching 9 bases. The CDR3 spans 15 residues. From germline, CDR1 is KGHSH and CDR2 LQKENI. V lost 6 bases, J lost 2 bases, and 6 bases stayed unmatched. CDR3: CASSDRQGVTDTQYF. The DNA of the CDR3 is TGTGCCAGCTCCGACAGACAGGGGGTCACAGATACGCAGTATTTT.

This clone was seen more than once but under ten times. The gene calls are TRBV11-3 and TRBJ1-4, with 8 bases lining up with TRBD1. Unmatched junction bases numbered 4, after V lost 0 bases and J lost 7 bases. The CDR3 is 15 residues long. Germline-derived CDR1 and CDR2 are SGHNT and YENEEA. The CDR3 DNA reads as TGTGCCAGCAGCTTAGACAGGGGGCAGAGTGAAAAACTGTTTTTT. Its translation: CASSLDRGQSEKLFF.

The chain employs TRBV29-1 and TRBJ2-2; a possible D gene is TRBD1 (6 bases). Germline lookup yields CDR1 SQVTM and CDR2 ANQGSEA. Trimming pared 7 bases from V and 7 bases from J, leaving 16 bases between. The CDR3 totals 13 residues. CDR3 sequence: CSARTAGGGELFF. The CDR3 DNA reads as TGCAGCGCCAGGACAGCCGGTGGCGGGGAGCTGTTTTTT.

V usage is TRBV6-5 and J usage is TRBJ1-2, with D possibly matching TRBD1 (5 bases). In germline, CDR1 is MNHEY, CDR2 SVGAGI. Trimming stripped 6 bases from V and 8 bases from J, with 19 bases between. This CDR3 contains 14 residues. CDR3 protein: CASSRDPIENGYTF. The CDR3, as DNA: TGTGCCAGCAGCCGGGACCCGATAGAAAACGGCTACACCTTC.

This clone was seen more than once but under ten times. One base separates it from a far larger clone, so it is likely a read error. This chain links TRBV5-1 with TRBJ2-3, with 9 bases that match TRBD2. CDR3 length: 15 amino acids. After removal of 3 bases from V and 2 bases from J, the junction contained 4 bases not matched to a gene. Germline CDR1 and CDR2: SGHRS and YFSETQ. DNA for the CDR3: TGCGCCAGCAGCTCCTTAGCGGGAGACACAGATACGCAGTATTTT. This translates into CASSSLAGDTDTQYF.

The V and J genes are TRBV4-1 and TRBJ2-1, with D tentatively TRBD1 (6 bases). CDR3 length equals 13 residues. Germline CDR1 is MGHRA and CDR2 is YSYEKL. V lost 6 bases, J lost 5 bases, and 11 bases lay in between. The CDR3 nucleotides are TGCGCCAGCAGTCGAAGGACAGACAATGAGCAGTTCTTC. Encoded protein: CASSRRTDNEQFF.

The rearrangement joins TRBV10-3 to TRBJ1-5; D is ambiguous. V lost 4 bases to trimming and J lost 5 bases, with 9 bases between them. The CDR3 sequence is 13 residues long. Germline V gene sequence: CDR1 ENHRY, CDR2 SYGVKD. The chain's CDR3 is CAISVTGDQPQHF. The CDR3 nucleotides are TGTGCCATCAGTGTGACGGGAGATCAGCCCCAGCATTTT.

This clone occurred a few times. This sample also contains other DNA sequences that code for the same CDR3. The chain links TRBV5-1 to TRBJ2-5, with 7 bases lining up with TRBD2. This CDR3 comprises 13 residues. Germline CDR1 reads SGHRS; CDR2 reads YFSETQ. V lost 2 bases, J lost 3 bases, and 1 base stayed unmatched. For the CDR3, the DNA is TGCGCCAGCAGCTTAGCGGGGAAAGAGACCCAGTACTTC. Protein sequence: CASSLAGKETQYF.

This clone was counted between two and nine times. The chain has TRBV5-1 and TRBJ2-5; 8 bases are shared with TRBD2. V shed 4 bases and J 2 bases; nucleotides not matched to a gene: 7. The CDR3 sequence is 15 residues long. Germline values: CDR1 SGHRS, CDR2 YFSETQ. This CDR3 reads CASSLTGLGQETQYF. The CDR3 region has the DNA TGCGCCAGCAGCCTAACGGGACTAGGACAAGAGACCCAGTACTTC.

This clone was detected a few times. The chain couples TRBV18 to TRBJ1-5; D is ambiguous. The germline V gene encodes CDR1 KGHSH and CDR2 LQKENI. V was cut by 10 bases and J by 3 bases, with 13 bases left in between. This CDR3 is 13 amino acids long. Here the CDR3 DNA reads TGTGCCACCTGCCCGGGTCCCAATCAGCCCCAGCATTTT. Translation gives CATCPGPNQPQHF.

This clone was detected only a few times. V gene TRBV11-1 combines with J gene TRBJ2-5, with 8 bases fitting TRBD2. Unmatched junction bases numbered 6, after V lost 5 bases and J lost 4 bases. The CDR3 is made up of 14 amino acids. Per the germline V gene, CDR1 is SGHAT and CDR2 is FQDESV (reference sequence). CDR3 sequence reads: CASSPNRGGETQYF. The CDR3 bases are TGTGCCAGCAGCCCTAACCGGGGGGGAGAGACCCAGTACTTC.

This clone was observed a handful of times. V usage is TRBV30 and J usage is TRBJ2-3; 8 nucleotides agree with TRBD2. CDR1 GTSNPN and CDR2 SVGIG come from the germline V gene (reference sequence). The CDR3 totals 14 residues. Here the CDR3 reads CVTYGGRNSDTQYF. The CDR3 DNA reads TGTGTCACCTACGGCGGGAGGAATTCAGATACGCAGTATTTT.

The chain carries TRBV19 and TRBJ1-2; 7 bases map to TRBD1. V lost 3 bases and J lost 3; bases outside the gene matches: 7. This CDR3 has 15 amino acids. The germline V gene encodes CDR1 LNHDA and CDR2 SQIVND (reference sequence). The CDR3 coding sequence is TGTGCCAGTAGTATTCGAGGAGGGGGCGACTATGGCTACACCTTC. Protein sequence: CASSIRGGGDYGYTF.